The 21 T cell receptor beta chains reported below all come from one sample, sequenced in a study of T cell responses to AZD1222 COVID-19 vaccine (dated by TCRdb to about 2021). The time point label on this specimen signifies: baseline before first vaccination. Libraries came from the immunoSEQ multiplex PCR assay. TCRdb obtained this table from immuneACCESS and retained in-frame rearrangements with V and J assigned. These tables miss some clones; where compared with another copy, unresolved V genes account for less than half of the shortfall, and the remainder is unexplained. The sample records around 99,000 clones, roughly 87% of which are singletons. The ten largest clonotypes hold roughly 4.3% of the sample. Source: peripheral blood, taken on day 0 of AZD1222 vaccination. The receptors were sampled from an adult in good health.

In this sample, this clone turned up once. The V call is TRBV6-2 or TRBV6-3, the J call TRBJ2-5; 8 positions match TRBD1. The V gene's germline CDR1 is MNHEY and CDR2 SVGEGT. Unmatched junction bases numbered 3, after V lost 5 bases and J lost 1 base. The CDR3 sequence is 14 residues long. CDR3 DNA: TGTGCCAGCAGTCGACAGGGGCGCCAAGAGACCCAGTACTTC. Its protein is CASSRQGRQETQYF.

The V gene is TRBV19, the J gene TRBJ1-5; D is undetermined. This CDR3 is 13 amino acids long. Trimming stripped 1 base from V and 2 bases from J, with 3 bases between. The V gene's germline CDR1 is LNHDA and CDR2 SQIVND (reference sequence). The DNA of the CDR3 is TGTGCCAGTAGTATAGCAGGCAATCAGCCCCAGCATTTT. Its protein is CASSIAGNQPQHF.

This chain joins TRBV28 and TRBJ2-1; TRBD1 agrees at 9 bases. Per the germline V gene, CDR1 is MDHEN and CDR2 is SYDVKM. This CDR3 is built from 16 residues. After removal of 5 bases from V and 4 bases from J, the junction contained 9 bases not matched to a gene. The CDR3 reads CASSPAPGQGYNEQFF. CDR3 in DNA: TGTGCCAGCAGTCCAGCCCCGGGACAGGGATACAATGAGCAGTTCTTC.

This rearrangement joins TRBV24-1 to TRBJ2-2; possibly TRBD1 for D (6 bases). V was trimmed by 5 bases and J by 5 bases, leaving 11 bases between them. There are 14 residues in the CDR3. Germline loops: CDR1 KGHDR, CDR2 SFDVKD. Here the CDR3 DNA reads TGTGCCACCAGTGGTTACAGGGAAACCGGGGAGCTGTTTTTT. It codes for CATSGYRETGELFF.

The J gene is TRBJ2-5, the V gene TRBV5-4; tentatively, D is TRBD1 (5 bases). V shed 5 bases and J shed 2 bases, with 10 bases lying between them. This CDR3 has 13 amino acids. CDR1 and CDR2 (germline): SGHNT, YYREEE (reference sequence). The CDR3, as DNA: TGTGCCAGCAGGGACATAGTACAAGAGACCCAGTACTTC. This gives the protein CASRDIVQETQYF.

For this clone: At the DNA level, this CDR3 is encoded by other sequences in the same sample as well. The chain is built from TRBV6-5 and TRBJ1-1, with D uncertain. The V end was cut by 0 bases, the J end by 5 bases, with 7 bases between. Germline V gene sequence: CDR1 MNHEY, CDR2 SVGAGI. This CDR3 contains 13 residues. The CDR3 DNA is TGTGCCAGCAGTTACTCGAGAGGGACTGAAGCTTTCTTT. Translated, it gives CASSYSRGTEAFF.

V and J are TRBV4-3 and TRBJ2-2, with D perhaps matching TRBD1 (5 bases). CDR1 LGHNA and CDR2 YSLEER come from the germline V gene. Trimming left V 4 bases short and J 0 bases short, with 18 bases between. The CDR3 totals 18 residues. In DNA, the CDR3 is TGCGCCAGCAGCCCCCCCGGGCAGGGCCTATCGAACACCGGGGAGCTGTTTTTT. Amino acid sequence: CASSPPGQGLSNTGELFF.

This chain links TRBV7-9 with TRBJ2-3, with no clear D. With 5 bases removed from V and 2 bases from J, the gap between germline ends came to 8 bases. The CDR3 has 13 amino acids. Germline V gene lookup returns CDR1 SEHNR and CDR2 FQNEAQ (reference sequence). CDR3 protein: CASSAIFTDTQYF. In nucleotides, the CDR3 is TGTGCCAGCAGCGCTATTTTCACAGATACGCAGTATTTT.

This clone was seen a single time. This chain links TRBV2 with TRBJ1-5, with 9 bases aligning to TRBD1. Germline loops: CDR1 SNHLY, CDR2 FYNNEI. The CDR3 has 15 amino acids. Unmatched junction bases numbered 6, after V lost 7 bases and J lost 2 bases. CDR3 loop: CASTGQGPGNQPQHF. The CDR3 nucleotides are TGTGCCAGCACCGGACAGGGGCCCGGCAATCAGCCCCAGCATTTT. Together with reference TRBV2 and TRBJ1-5, the CDR3 gives the full variable domain: EPEVTQTPSHQVTQMGQEVILRCVPISNHLYFYWYRQILGQKVEFLVSFYNNEISEKSEIFDDQFSVERPDGSNFTLKIRSTKLEDSAMYFCASTGQGPGNQPQHFGDGTRLSIL.

The chain recombines TRBV20-1 with TRBJ1-4; D gene unclear. Germline CDR1 is DFQATT and CDR2 is SNEGSKA (reference sequence). The CDR3 runs 14 residues. Trimming stripped 6 bases from V and 0 bases from J, with 11 bases between. This CDR3 is CSASDTATNEKLFF. CDR3 coding DNA: TGCAGTGCCAGTGATACAGCAACTAATGAAAAACTGTTTTTT.

This chain joins TRBV6-5 and TRBJ1-6, with 8 bases identical to TRBD1. The length of the CDR3 is 15 residues. V lost 7 bases, J lost 5 bases, and 7 bases stayed unmatched. Germline lookup yields CDR1 MNHEY and CDR2 SVGAGI. This CDR3 reads CASNDRGRDNSPLHF. The CDR3, as DNA: TGTGCCAGCAACGACAGGGGCCGCGATAATTCACCCCTCCACTTT.

The genes are TRBV20-1 and TRBJ2-3; TRBD2 aligns across 11 bases. Germline CDR1 is DFQATT and CDR2 is SNEGSKA (reference sequence). V shed 3 bases and J 3 bases; nucleotides not matched to a gene: 11. The CDR3 consists of 17 residues. CDR3 sequence (DNA): TGCAGTGCTAGTTGGCTAGCGGGGGGTCGAGGGACAGATACGCAGTATTTT. This sequence encodes CSASWLAGGRGTDTQYF.

The chain uses TRBV28 and TRBJ1-1; weak D call: TRBD1 (6 bases). V was cut by 4 bases and J by 0 bases, with 18 bases left in between. The germline V gene encodes CDR1 MDHEN and CDR2 SYDVKM. There are 17 residues in the CDR3. In nucleotides, the CDR3 is TGTGCCAGCAGTTCCCCCGGGACCAGGGGAATGAACACTGAAGCTTTCTTT. Translation: CASSSPGTRGMNTEAFF.

The chain employs TRBV10-1 and TRBJ1-1; 12 bases agree with TRBD1. Germline CDR1 WNHNN, CDR2 SYGVQD (reference sequence). This CDR3 spans 17 amino acids. With 0 bases clipped from V and 3 bases from J, the junction kept 5 bases outside the gene matches. The CDR3 region has the DNA TGCGCCAGCAGTGAGTCCGGGACAGGGGGCCTTCACACTGAAGCTTTCTTT. Its protein product is CASSESGTGGLHTEAFF.

The chain recombines TRBV9 with TRBJ1-1; 7 bases line up with TRBD1. The CDR3 runs to 16 residues. The ends lost 2 bases at V and 5 bases at J; junction bases unmatched: 12. CDR1 is SGDLS and CDR2 is YYNGEE in the germline V gene. The CDR3 spells CASSVLPGPGGTEAFF. The CDR3 DNA is TGTGCCAGCAGCGTCCTACCGGGACCAGGGGGGACTGAAGCTTTCTTT.

The genes are TRBV18 and TRBJ2-5, with 8 bases lining up with TRBD2. V lost 6 bases to trimming and J lost 5 bases; unmatched junction nucleotides: 8. Looked up from germline, CDR1 is KGHSH and CDR2 is LQKENI. The CDR3 contains 14 residues. The CDR3 nucleotides are TGTGCCAGCTCGCCAGGACTAGCCGTGGAGACCCAGTACTTC. It specifies CASSPGLAVETQYF.

The rearrangement links TRBV7-2 to TRBJ2-7; TRBD2 aligns across 13 bases. V lost 2 bases, J lost 3 bases, and 4 bases stayed unmatched. This CDR3 has 16 amino acids. Germline V lookup: CDR1 SGHTA, CDR2 FQGNSA. The CDR3 region has the DNA TGTGCCAGCAGCTTATGGACTAGCGGGGGCCTCTACGAGCAGTACTTC. This encodes CASSLWTSGGLYEQYF.

This clone was seen a single time. The chain links TRBV27 to TRBJ2-1; TRBD2 matches at 13 bases. V lost 5 bases and J lost 9; bases outside the gene matches: 7. CDR1 is MNHEY and CDR2 is SMNVEV in the germline V gene (reference sequence). The CDR3 sequence is 15 residues long. The CDR3 sequence is CASSHRTSGGPEQFF. The CDR3 region has the DNA TGTGCCAGCAGTCATCGGACTAGCGGGGGACCTGAGCAGTTCTTC.

The V and J genes are TRBV5-8 and TRBJ2-7, with 13 bases fitting TRBD2. The V and J ends lost 5 bases and 0 bases, in that order; junction bases with no gene match: 11. The CDR3 extends over 18 amino acids. In germline, CDR1 is SGHTS, CDR2 YDEGEE. CDR3 protein: CASSDRTSGGLTSYEQYF. CDR3 coding DNA: TGTGCCAGCAGTGATAGGACTAGCGGGGGCCTTACCTCCTACGAGCAGTACTTC.

This rearrangement joins TRBV5-1 to TRBJ1-1; no definite D call. The CDR3 totals 15 residues. CDR1 SGHRS and CDR2 YFSETQ come from the germline V gene. With 2 bases removed from V and 1 base from J, the gap between germline ends came to 12 bases. The CDR3 region is CASSFKSPGNTEAFF. The CDR3 DNA follows: TGCGCCAGCAGCTTTAAGTCCCCGGGGAACACTGAAGCTTTCTTT.

The chain joins TRBV4-1 to TRBJ2-2; D gene uncertain. CDR1 is MGHRA, CDR2 YSYEKL, per germline. V lost 1 base, J lost 5 bases, and 11 bases lay in between. The CDR3 consists of 15 residues. Here the CDR3 DNA reads TGCGCCAGCAGCCAAGTCCAGTTTGAAACCGGGGAGCTGTTTTTT. Translating it yields CASSQVQFETGELFF.